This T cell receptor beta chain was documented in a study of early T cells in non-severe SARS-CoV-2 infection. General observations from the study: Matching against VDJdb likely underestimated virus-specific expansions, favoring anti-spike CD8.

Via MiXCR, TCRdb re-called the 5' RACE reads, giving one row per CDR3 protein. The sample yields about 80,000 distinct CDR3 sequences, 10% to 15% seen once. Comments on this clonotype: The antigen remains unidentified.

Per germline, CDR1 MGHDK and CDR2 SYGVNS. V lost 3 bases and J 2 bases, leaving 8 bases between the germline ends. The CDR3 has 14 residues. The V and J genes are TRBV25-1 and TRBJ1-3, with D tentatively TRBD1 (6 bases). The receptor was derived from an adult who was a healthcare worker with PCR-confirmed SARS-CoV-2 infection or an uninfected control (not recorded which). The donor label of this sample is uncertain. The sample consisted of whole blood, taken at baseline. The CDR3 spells CASSDWTAGNTIYF. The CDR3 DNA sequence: TGTGCCAGCAGTGACTGGACAGCTGGAAACACCATATATTTT.